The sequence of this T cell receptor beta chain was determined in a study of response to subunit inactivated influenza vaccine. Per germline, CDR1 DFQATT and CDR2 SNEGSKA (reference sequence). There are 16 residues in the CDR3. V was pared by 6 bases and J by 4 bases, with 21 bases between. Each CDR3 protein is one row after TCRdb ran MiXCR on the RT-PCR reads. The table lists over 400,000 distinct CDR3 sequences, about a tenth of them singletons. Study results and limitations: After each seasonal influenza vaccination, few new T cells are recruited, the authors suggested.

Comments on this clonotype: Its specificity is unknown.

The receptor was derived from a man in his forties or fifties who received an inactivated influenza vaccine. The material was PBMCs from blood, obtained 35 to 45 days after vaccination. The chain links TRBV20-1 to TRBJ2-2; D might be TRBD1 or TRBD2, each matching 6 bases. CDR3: CSAAPGSKGGTGELFF. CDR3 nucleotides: TGCAGTGCGGCGCCAGGGTCAAAGGGGGGCACCGGGGAGCTGTTTTTT.